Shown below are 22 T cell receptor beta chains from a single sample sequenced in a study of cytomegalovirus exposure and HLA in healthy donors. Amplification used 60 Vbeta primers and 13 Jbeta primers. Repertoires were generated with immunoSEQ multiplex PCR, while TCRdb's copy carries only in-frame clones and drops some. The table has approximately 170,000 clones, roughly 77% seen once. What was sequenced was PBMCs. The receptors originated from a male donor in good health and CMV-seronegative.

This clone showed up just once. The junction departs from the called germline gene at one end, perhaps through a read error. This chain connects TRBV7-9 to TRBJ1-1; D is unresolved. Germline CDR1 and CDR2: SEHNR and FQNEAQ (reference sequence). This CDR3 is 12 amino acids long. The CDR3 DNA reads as TGTTCCAGCTGGAACAGGAACACTGAAGCTTTCTTT. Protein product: CSSWNRNTEAFF.

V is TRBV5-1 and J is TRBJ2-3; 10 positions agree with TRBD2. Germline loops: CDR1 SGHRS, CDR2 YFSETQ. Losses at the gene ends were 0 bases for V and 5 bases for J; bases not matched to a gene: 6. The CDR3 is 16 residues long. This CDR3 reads CASSLGSGGMLDTQYF. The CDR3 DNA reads TGCGCCAGCAGCTTGGGTAGCGGGGGGATGTTAGATACGCAGTATTTT.

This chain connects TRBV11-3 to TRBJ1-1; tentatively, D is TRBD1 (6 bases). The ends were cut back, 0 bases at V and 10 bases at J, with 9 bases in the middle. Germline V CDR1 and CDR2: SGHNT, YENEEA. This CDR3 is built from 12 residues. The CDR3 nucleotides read TGTGCCAGCAGCTTAGATGGGGGCGTAGCTTTCTTT. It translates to CASSLDGGVAFF.

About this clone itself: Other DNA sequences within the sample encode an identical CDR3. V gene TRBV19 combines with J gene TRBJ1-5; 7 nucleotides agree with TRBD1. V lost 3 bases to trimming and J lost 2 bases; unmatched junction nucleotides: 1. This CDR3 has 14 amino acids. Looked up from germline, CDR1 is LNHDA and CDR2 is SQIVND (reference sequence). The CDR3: CASSMGTGNQPQHF. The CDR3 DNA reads TGTGCCAGTAGTATGGGGACAGGCAATCAGCCCCAGCATTTT.

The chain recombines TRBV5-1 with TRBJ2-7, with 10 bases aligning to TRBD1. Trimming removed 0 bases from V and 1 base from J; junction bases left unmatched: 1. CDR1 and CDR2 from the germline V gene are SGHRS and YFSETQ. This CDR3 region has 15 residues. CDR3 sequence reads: CASSLGQGASYEQYF. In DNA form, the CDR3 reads TGCGCCAGCAGCTTGGGACAGGGGGCATCCTACGAGCAGTACTTC.

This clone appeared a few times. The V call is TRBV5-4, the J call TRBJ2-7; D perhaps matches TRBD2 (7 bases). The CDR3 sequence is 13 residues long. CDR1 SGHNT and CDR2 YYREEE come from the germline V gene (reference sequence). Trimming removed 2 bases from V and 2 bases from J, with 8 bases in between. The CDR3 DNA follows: TGTGCCAGCAGCTTCGGGGGGCCCTACGAGCAGTACTTC. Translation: CASSFGGPYEQYF.

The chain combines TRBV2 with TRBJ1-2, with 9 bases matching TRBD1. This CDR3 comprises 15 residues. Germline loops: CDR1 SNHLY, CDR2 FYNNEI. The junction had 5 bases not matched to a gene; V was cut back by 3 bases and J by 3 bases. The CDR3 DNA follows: TGTGCCAGCAGTGAGTTTAGGACAGGGGACTATGGCTACACCTTC. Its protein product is CASSEFRTGDYGYTF. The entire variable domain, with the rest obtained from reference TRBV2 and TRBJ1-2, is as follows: EPEVTQTPSHQVTQMGQEVILRCVPISNHLYFYWYRQILGQKVEFLVSFYNNEISEKSEIFDDQFSVERPDGSNFTLKIRSTKLEDSAMYFCASSEFRTGDYGYTFGSGTRLTVV.

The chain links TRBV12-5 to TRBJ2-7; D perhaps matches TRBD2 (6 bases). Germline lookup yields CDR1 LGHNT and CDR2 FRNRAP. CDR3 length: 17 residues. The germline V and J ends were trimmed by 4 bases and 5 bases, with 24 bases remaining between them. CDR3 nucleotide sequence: TGTGCTAGTGGTTCCCTGGACTTTAACGGGAGAGGTAACGAGCAGTACTTC. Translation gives CASGSLDFNGRGNEQYF.

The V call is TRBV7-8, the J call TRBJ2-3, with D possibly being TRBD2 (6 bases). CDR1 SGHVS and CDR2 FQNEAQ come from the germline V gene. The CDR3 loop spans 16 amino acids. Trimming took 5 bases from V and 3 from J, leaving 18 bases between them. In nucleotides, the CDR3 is TGTGCCAGCAGCCAAATTGGGGGGATGGCGACAGATACGCAGTATTTT. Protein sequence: CASSQIGGMATDTQYF.

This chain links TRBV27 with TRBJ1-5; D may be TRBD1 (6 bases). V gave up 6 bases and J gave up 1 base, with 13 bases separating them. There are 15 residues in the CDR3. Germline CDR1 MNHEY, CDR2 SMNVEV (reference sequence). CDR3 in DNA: TGTGCCAGCAGACAAGGGGGGGGAAGCAATCAGCCCCAGCATTTT. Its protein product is CASRQGGGSNQPQHF.

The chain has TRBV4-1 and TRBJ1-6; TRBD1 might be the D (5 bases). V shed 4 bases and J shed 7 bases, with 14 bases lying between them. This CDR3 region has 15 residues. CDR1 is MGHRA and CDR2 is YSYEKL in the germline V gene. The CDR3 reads CASSRNDSPNSPLHF. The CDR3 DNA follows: TGCGCCAGCAGCCGGAATGACAGTCCCAATTCACCCCTCCACTTT.

In DNA, the CDR3 is TGTGCCAGCAGCTCCCAAGCGGGATGGAACAATGAGCAGTTCTTC. Its translation: CASSSQAGWNNEQFF. The genes are TRBV7-2 and TRBJ2-1, with 7 nucleotides matching TRBD2. Trimming cost V 4 bases and J 5 bases; bases outside gene matches: 8. This CDR3 contains 15 residues. Germline V gene sequence: CDR1 SGHTA, CDR2 FQGNSA. The full variable domain, with the rest looked up from reference TRBV7-2 and TRBJ2-1, is GAGVSQSPSNKVTEKGKDVELRCDPISGHTALYWYRQSLGQGLEFLIYFQGNSAPDKSGLPSDRFSAERTGGSVSTLTIQRTQQEDSAVYLCASSSQAGWNNEQFFGPGTRLTVL.

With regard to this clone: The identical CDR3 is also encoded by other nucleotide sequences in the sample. In nucleotides, the CDR3 is TGTGCCAGCAGCTTAGCCCTAGCGGGATCCTACGAGCAGTACTTC. Translation: CASSLALAGSYEQYF. V usage is TRBV7-2 and J usage is TRBJ2-7; 9 positions match TRBD2. V dropped 0 bases and J dropped 1; count of bases not matched to a gene: 1. Per the germline V gene, CDR1 is SGHTA and CDR2 is FQGNSA. This CDR3 has 15 residues.

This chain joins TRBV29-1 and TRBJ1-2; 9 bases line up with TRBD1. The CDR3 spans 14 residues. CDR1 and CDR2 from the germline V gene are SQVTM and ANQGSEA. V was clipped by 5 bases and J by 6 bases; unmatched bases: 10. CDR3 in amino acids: CSVKKWTGDDGYTF. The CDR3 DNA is TGCAGCGTTAAAAAGTGGACAGGGGATGATGGCTACACCTTC. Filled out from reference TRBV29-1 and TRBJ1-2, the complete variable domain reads SAVISQKPSRDICQRGTSLTIQCQVDSQVTMMFWYRQQPGQSLTLIATANQGSEATYESGFVIDKFPISRPNLTFSTLTVSNMSPEDSSIYLCSVKKWTGDDGYTFGSGTRLTVV.

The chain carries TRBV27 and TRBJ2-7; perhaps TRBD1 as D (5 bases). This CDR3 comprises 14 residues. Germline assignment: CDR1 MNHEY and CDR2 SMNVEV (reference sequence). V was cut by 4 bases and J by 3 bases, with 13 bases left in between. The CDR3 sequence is CASSSSGWFYEQYF. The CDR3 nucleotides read TGTGCCAGCAGTTCTTCAGGGTGGTTCTACGAGCAGTACTTC.

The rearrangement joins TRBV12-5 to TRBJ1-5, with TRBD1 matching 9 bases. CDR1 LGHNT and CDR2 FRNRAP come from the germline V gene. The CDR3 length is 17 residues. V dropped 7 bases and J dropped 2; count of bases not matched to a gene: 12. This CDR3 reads CASASGQGSMGNQPQHF. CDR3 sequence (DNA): TGTGCTAGTGCCTCCGGACAGGGGTCCATGGGCAATCAGCCCCAGCATTTT.

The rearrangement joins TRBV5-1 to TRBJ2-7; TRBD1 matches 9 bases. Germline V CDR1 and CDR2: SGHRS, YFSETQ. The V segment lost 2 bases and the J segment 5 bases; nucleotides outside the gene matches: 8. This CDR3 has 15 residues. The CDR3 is CASSLAGTGLHEQYF. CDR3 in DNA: TGCGCCAGCAGCTTAGCCGGGACAGGGCTACACGAGCAGTACTTC.

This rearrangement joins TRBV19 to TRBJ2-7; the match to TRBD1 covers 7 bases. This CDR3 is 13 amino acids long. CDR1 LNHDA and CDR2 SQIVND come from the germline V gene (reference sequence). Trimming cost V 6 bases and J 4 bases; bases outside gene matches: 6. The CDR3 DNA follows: TGTGCCAGTAGCGCCGGGACAGATTACGAGCAGTACTTC. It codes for CASSAGTDYEQYF.

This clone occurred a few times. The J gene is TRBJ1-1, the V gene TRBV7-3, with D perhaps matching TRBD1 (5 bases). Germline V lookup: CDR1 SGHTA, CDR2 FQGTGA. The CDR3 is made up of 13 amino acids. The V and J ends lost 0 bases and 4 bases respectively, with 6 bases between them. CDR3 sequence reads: CASSLTGATEAFF. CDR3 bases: TGTGCCAGCAGCTTAACAGGGGCCACTGAAGCTTTCTTT.

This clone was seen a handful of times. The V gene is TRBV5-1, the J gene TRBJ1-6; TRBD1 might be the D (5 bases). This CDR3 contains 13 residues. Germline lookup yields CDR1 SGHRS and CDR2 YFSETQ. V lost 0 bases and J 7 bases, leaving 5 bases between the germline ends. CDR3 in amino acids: CASSLGGNSPLHF. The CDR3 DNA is TGCGCCAGCAGCTTGGGGGGCAATTCACCCCTCCACTTT.

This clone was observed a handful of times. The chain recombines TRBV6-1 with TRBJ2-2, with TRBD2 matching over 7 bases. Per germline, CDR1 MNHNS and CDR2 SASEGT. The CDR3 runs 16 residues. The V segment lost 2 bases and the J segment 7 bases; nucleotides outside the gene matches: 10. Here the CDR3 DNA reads TGTGCCAGCAGTGAAATACCGGGGGGTATGGGCGGGGAGCTGTTTTTT. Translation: CASSEIPGGMGGELFF.

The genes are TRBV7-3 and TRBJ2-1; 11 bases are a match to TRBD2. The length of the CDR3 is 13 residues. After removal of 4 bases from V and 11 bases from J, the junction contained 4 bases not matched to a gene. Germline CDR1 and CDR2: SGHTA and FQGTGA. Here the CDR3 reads CASSSTSGTKQFF. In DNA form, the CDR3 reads TGTGCCAGCAGCTCGACTAGCGGGACGAAGCAGTTCTTC.